The rows below give T cell receptor beta chains drawn from one sample of a study of blood T cell repertoires in COVID-19. TCRdb's copy holds only in-frame clones and misses some; the assay was immunoSEQ multiplex PCR. The table records roughly 190,000 clones, around four fifths of them present only once. Sequencing used PBMCs or T cells enriched from blood (not recorded which). Source of these receptors: a man aged 35 to 55 who had recovered from COVID-19. Each CDR3 is given with its conserved first and last residue. D genes are given only for firm matches. Clone size is shown for a subset of rows, as once, few, many or a class of expanded clone.

V	D	size	J	DNA	CDR3
TRBV2	NA	NA	TRBJ1-5	TGTGCCAGCAGTGACGGACAGCCTGATAAGCCCCAGCATTTT	CASSDGQPDKPQHF
TRBV20-1	NA	NA	TRBJ1-1	TGCAGTGCTAGTCCTCGTATGAACACTGAAGCTTTCTTT	CSASPRMNTEAFF
TRBV28	TRBD1	NA	TRBJ1-2	TGTGCCAGCAGTCCTGGGGGGGGACAGGGGGCGCTTGGCTACACCTTC	CASSPGGGQGALGYTF
TRBV5-3	TRBD1	few	TRBJ1-5	TGTGCCAGAAGCTCCGGACAGGGAACTAGAAGCAATCAGCCCCAGCATTTT	CARSSGQGTRSNQPQHF
TRBV6-5	TRBD2	once	TRBJ2-2	TGTGCCAGCATCGCCAGCGGGGGACACACCGGGGAGCTGTTTTTT	CASIASGGHTGELFF
TRBV2	NA	NA	TRBJ1-1	TGTGCCAGCATTGGGGACTCGAACACTGAAGCTTTCTTT	CASIGDSNTEAFF
TRBV19	NA	once	TRBJ1-1	TGTGCCAGTAGTTCACAGGCCTGGGACACTGAAGCTTTCTTT	CASSSQAWDTEAFF
TRBV7-2	NA	NA	TRBJ2-7	TGTGCCAGCAGCCCTCGGGTTAGCGGCTCCTACGAGCAGTACTTC	CASSPRVSGSYEQYF
TRBV9	NA	NA	TRBJ2-1	TGTGCCAGCAGCGTGGGACTCCCGGGGTGGGAGGCTGAGCAGTTCTTC	CASSVGLPGWEAEQFF
TRBV14	NA	few	TRBJ1-1	TGTGCCAGCAGCCAATCGCGTATGGAAGCTTTCTTT	CASSQSRMEAFF
TRBV28	TRBD2	NA	TRBJ2-5	TGTGCCAGCAGTCCCAGTGAAGCGGGAGGCCGAGAGACCCAGTACTTC	CASSPSEAGGRETQYF
TRBV6-5	NA	few	TRBJ2-2	TGTGCCAGCAGCCAAAGACTGACCGGGGAGCTGTTTTTT	CASSQRLTGELFF
TRBV7-3	NA	NA	TRBJ1-1	TGTGCCAGCGCGGCTGGACAGTCGAACACTGAAGCTTTCTTT	CASAAGQSNTEAFF
TRBV4-2	TRBD2	NA	TRBJ2-3	TGTGCCAGCAGCCAAAGACTAGCCGGTACTAGCACAGATACGCAGTATTTT	CASSQRLAGTSTDTQYF
TRBV5-1	TRBD2	few	TRBJ2-3	TGCGCCAGCACGACTAGCGGCTACACAGATACGCAGTATTTT	CASTTSGYTDTQYF
TRBV28	NA	NA	TRBJ1-1	TGTGCCAGCAGTTTGGTAAGAGAAGCTGAAGCTTTCTTT	CASSLVREAEAFF
TRBV18	NA	NA	TRBJ1-1	TGTGCCAGCTCACCACCGGTCAGCGGGACTGAAGCTTTCTTT	CASSPPVSGTEAFF
TRBV11-1	NA	once	TRBJ1-1	TGTGCCAGCAGCTTAGGCGACCCCCAGAGGACTGAAGCTTTCTTT	CASSLGDPQRTEAFF
TRBV10-1	NA	NA	TRBJ2-7	TGCGCCAGCAGTGAGTCTGAGGAGACCCCCTACGAGCAGTACTTC	CASSESEETPYEQYF
TRBV7-3	NA	NA	TRBJ1-5	TGTGCCAGCAGTCCAGGGTTTTTGGGTCAGCCCCAGCATTTT	CASSPGFLGQPQHF
TRBV4-2	NA	NA	TRBJ1-5	TGTGCCAGCAGCCAAGAGAACGCAGGGGTCAATCAGCCCCAGCATTTT	CASSQENAGVNQPQHF
TRBV29-1	TRBD1	NA	TRBJ2-7	TGCAGCGCCCGGGACAGGGTAGAGGGCGAGCAGTACTTC	CSARDRVEGEQYF
TRBV7-2	NA	NA	TRBJ1-1	TGTGCCAGCAGCTTAAGTACGGGGTCGGGTGAAGCTTTCTTT	CASSLSTGSGEAFF
TRBV5-8	NA	NA	TRBJ2-6	TGTGCCAGCAGCCACCGGGACAGGGCCAACGTCCTGACTTTC	CASSHRDRANVLTF
TRBV28	TRBD1	NA	TRBJ2-7	TGTGCCAGCAGCAGGACAGGGGGAAACTACGAGCAGTACTTC	CASSRTGGNYEQYF
TRBV19	TRBD1	NA	TRBJ2-1	TGTGCCAGTAGTATGGGACAGGGGCCCTACAATGAGCAGTTCTTC	CASSMGQGPYNEQFF
TRBV14	NA	few	TRBJ1-3	TGTGCCAGCAGCCAAGCACTCTCTGGAAACACCATATATTTT	CASSQALSGNTIYF
TRBV7-8	NA	NA	TRBJ2-3	TGTGCCAGCAGCCCCTTCACAGATACGCAGTATTTT	CASSPFTDTQYF
TRBV6-6	TRBD1	NA	TRBJ2-3	TGTGCCAGCAGGACAGGGGGCACAGATACGCAGTATTTT	CASRTGGTDTQYF
TRBV19	NA	NA	TRBJ1-5	TGTGCCAGTAGTAACGTTCGGGGTGGACAGCCCCAGCATTTT	CASSNVRGGQPQHF
TRBV30	TRBD1	NA	TRBJ2-5	TGTGCCTGGAGTATAACAGGGGGCGCGGAGACCCAGTACTTC	CAWSITGGAETQYF
TRBV6-5	NA	NA	TRBJ1-4	TGTGCCAGCCAAGGAGGTGCAACTAATGAAAAACTGTTTTTT	CASQGGATNEKLFF
TRBV5-1	NA	NA	TRBJ1-2	TGCGCCAGCACGGGATGGCCGGCTGGGGGCTACACCTTC	CASTGWPAGGYTF
TRBV2	NA	NA	TRBJ2-2	TGTGCCAGCACCGGGACATCGAACACCGGGGAGCTGTTTTTT	CASTGTSNTGELFF
TRBV29-1	NA	NA	TRBJ2-7	TGCAGCGTTGAAGGGGCTAGCCCTTACCCCTACGAGCAGTACTTC	CSVEGASPYPYEQYF
TRBV30	TRBD2	NA	TRBJ2-5	TGTGCCTGGAGTGTACGGCGGACTAGCGGTTCACAAGAGACCCAGTACTTC	CAWSVRRTSGSQETQYF
TRBV10-1	TRBD2	NA	TRBJ2-7	TGCGCCAGCAGTGAGTCCGGGACTAGCGGGAGCTACGAGCAGTACTTC	CASSESGTSGSYEQYF
TRBV4-3	NA	NA	TRBJ2-1	TGCGCCAGCAGCCAAGATGGCCCTGGCCCCTACAATGAGCAGTTCTTC	CASSQDGPGPYNEQFF
TRBV28	TRBD2	once	TRBJ2-1	TGTGCCAGCAGATTAGCGGGTAATGAGCAGTTCTTC	CASRLAGNEQFF